This TCR beta chain stems from a study of siplizumab effects on memory and regulatory T cells. Study outcomes and limitations: The diversity of naive T cells seemed greater than that of memory cells, and their alloresponse contribution seemed major.

About this clone itself: Antigen unknown.

The data were produced by immunoSEQ multiplex PCR, yet TCRdb's version contains in-frame clones alone and is incomplete. Of 55,000 to 70,000 clones listed, just over 90% are singletons. The CDR3 extends over 12 amino acids. V was cut by 1 base and J by 3 bases, with 4 bases left in between. CDR1 is SQVTM, CDR2 ANQGSEA, per germline. This sequence joins TRBV29-1 and TRBJ2-1; D remains unclear. The sequenced sample consisted of CD8+ T cells sorted from blood. The clonotype originates from a human donor in good health. The CDR3 DNA reads as TGCAGCGTTGAAGGGGACTACAATGAGCAGTTCTTC. Its protein is CSVEGDYNEQFF.